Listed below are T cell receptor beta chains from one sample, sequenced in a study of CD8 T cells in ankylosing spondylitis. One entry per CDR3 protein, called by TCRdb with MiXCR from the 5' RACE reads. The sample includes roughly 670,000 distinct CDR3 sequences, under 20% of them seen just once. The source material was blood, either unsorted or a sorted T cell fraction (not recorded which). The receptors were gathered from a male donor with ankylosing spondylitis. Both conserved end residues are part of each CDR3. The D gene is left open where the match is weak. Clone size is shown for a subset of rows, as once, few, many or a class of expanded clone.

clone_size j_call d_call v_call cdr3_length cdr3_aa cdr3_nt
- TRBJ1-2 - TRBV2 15 CARTFTGGANYGYTF TGTGCCAGAACCTTCACCGGGGGAGCTAACTATGGCTACACCTTC
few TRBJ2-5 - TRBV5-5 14 CASSYIKLQETQYF TGTGCCAGCAGCTACATCAAGCTTCAAGAGACCCAGTACTTC
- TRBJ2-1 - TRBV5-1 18 CASSLDLPGASDYNEQFF TGCGCCAGCAGCTTGGACCTTCCTGGGGCTAGCGATTACAATGAGCAGTTCTTC
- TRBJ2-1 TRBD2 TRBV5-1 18 CASSLGLAGRRLYNEQFF TGCGCCAGCAGCTTGGGACTAGCGGGACGGCGTCTCTACAATGAGCAGTTCTTC
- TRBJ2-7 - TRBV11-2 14 CASLLDEGSYEQYF TGTGCCAGCCTACTGGATGAGGGCTCCTACGAGCAGTACTTC
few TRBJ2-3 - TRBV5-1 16 CASSPDQSRGTDTQYF TGCGCCAGCAGCCCGGATCAGAGCAGAGGAACAGATACGCAGTATTTT
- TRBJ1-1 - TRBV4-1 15 CASSQDPGGRTEAFF TGCGCCAGCAGCCAAGATCCGGGGGGAAGAACTGAAGCTTTCTTT
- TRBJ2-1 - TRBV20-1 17 CSARDWDSYNSYNEQFF TGCAGTGCTAGAGATTGGGACTCCTACAACTCCTACAATGAGCAGTTCTTC
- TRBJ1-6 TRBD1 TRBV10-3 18 CAISEVLAGQGLNSPLHF TGTGCCATCAGTGAGGTATTAGCTGGACAGGGCCTTAATTCACCCCTCCACTTT
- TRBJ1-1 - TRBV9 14 CASSPQTASREAFF TGTGCCAGCAGCCCCCAGACAGCGTCGAGGGAAGCTTTCTTT
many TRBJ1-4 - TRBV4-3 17 CASSQEKERRANEKLFF TGCGCCAGCAGCCAAGAAAAGGAAAGAAGGGCTAATGAAAAACTGTTTTTT
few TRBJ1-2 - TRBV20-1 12 CSATRGGNGYTF TGCAGTGCGACCCGGGGAGGGAATGGCTACACCTTC
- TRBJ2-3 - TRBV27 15 CASIPGGAGRDTQYF TGTGCCAGCATCCCCGGAGGGGCAGGTCGAGATACGCAGTATTTT
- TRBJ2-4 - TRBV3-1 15 CASSQDQGLKNIQYF TGTGCCAGCAGCCAAGATCAGGGGTTGAAAAACATTCAGTACTTC